The 26 T cell receptor beta chains below come from one sample, sequenced in a study of shared clonotypes between healthy human individuals. The assay was immunoSEQ multiplex PCR, and TCRdb's table has in-frame clones only and misses some. This table holds about 2.2 million clones, about 92% found once. Naive CD8 populations comprised CD45RO-negative cells positively selected for CCR7, excluding terminally differentiated effector memory CD45RA+ cells. The sequenced sample was naive CD8+ T cells from PBMCs. The receptors derive from a man younger than 30 in good health. Some clones in this sample may be carry-over from other donors' samples.

V and J are TRBV4-2 and TRBJ2-1; perhaps TRBD2 as D (5 bases). This CDR3 has 12 residues. Germline V gene data show CDR1 as LGHNA and CDR2 as YNFKEQ. Trimming shortened V by 4 bases and J by 8 bases, and 9 bases separated the two germline ends. The CDR3 sequence is CASSPSGYEQFF. The CDR3 bases are TGTGCCAGCAGCCCATCGGGGTATGAGCAGTTCTTC.

The rearrangement links TRBV7-9 to TRBJ2-7; D is possibly TRBD2 (5 bases). The CDR3 length is 12 residues. Between the trimmed V and J ends, which lost 4 bases and 7 bases, there was a span of 11 bases. CDR1 is SEHNR and CDR2 is FQNEAQ in the germline V gene (reference sequence). The CDR3: CASSSLEREQYF. CDR3 in DNA: TGTGCCAGCAGCTCCCTCGAGCGGGAGCAGTACTTC.

The J gene is TRBJ1-1, the V gene TRBV19, with D perhaps TRBD1 (5 bases). Germline CDR1 reads LNHDA; CDR2 reads SQIVND (reference sequence). V gave up 6 bases and J gave up 0 bases, with 20 bases separating them. The CDR3 is made up of 17 amino acids. This CDR3 is CASSRLGEGLMNTEAFF. CDR3 nucleotides: TGTGCCAGTAGCCGTCTTGGTGAGGGACTGATGAACACTGAAGCTTTCTTT.

J is TRBJ2-3 and V is TRBV6-5; 8 bases line up with TRBD1. CDR1 MNHEY and CDR2 SVGAGI come from the germline V gene. V lost 0 bases to trimming and J lost 1 base; unmatched junction nucleotides: 3. CDR3 size: 16 residues. CDR3 protein: CASSYSQGAGTDTQYF. CDR3 nucleotide sequence: TGTGCCAGCAGTTACTCCCAGGGGGCAGGCACAGATACGCAGTATTTT.

The chain has TRBV10-3 and TRBJ2-3, with D unclear. The CDR3 runs 13 residues. The germline CDR1 and CDR2 sequences are ENHRY and SYGVKD. V dropped 5 bases and J dropped 0 bases, with 6 bases sitting between them. The CDR3 sequence is CAISLTSTDTQYF. CDR3 coding DNA: TGTGCCATCAGTTTAACTAGCACAGATACGCAGTATTTT.

This chain connects TRBV30 to TRBJ2-5; D ambiguous. The DNA end is more similar to TRBJ2-7, so the J call may be wrong. Germline CDR1 reads GTSNPN; CDR2 reads SVGIG (reference sequence). This CDR3 contains 13 residues. This CDR3 is CAWRPESSYEQYF. The CDR3 DNA is TGTGCCTGGAGGCCGGAGTCCTCCTACGAGCAGTACTTC.

The rearrangement uses TRBV5-6 and TRBJ1-5; no clear D gene. The CDR3 consists of 14 residues. The germline V gene encodes CDR1 SGHDT and CDR2 YYEEEE. Trimming removed 1 base from V and 6 bases from J, with 11 bases in between. The DNA for the CDR3 is TGTGCCAGCAGCTTGTCGGTAGGAGGTCAGCCCCAGCATTTT. Translated, it gives CASSLSVGGQPQHF.

J is TRBJ2-7 and V is TRBV29-1; the match to TRBD2 covers 13 bases. This CDR3 has 16 amino acids. Looked up from germline, CDR1 is SQVTM and CDR2 is ANQGSEA. V gave up 4 bases and J gave up 7 bases; unmatched junction bases: 13. The CDR3 protein is CSVVDPGTSGIREQYF. In DNA, the CDR3 is TGCAGCGTTGTGGACCCCGGGACTAGCGGGATAAGGGAGCAGTACTTC.

The chain links TRBV27 to TRBJ2-3; D gene uncertain. The CDR3 has 14 amino acids. V lost 10 bases and J 0 bases, leaving 14 bases between the germline ends. The germline gives CDR1 MNHEY, CDR2 SMNVEV (reference sequence). The CDR3 loop reads CATWTPSSTDTQYF. The CDR3 coding sequence is TGTGCCACTTGGACCCCCTCTAGCACAGATACGCAGTATTTT.

This chain connects TRBV11-2 to TRBJ2-7; 7 bases agree with TRBD1. After removal of 6 bases from V and 5 bases from J, the junction contained 4 bases not matched to a gene. The V gene's germline CDR1 is SGHAT and CDR2 FQNNGV. The CDR3 totals 12 residues. The CDR3 DNA follows: TGTGCCAGCAGTATCACAGGGGACGAGCAGTACTTC. As protein: CASSITGDEQYF.

The J gene is TRBJ2-7, the V gene TRBV27; 9 nucleotides agree with TRBD1. This CDR3 has 13 residues. J lost 3 bases, V lost 8 bases, and 5 bases had no gene match. Germline-derived CDR1 and CDR2 are MNHEY and SMNVEV (reference sequence). DNA of the CDR3: TGTGCCAGCTGGGAGGACAGGGGCTACGAGCAGTACTTC. Its protein is CASWEDRGYEQYF.

This clone was observed a single time. The chain carries TRBV7-9 and TRBJ1-4; no clear D gene. CDR3 length: 16 amino acids. Germline values: CDR1 SEHNR, CDR2 FQNEAQ (reference sequence). V shed 0 bases and J shed 7 bases, with 15 bases lying between them. The CDR3 loop reads CASSLAEGYSFEKLFF. CDR3 DNA: TGTGCCAGCAGCTTAGCGGAAGGGTATTCGTTTGAAAAACTGTTTTTT.

This clone was detected a few times. This sample also contains other DNA sequences that code for the same CDR3. V usage is TRBV9 and J usage is TRBJ1-1; D perhaps matches TRBD1 (5 bases). The V end lost 3 bases, the J end lost 0 bases, and 6 bases lay between the germline ends. Germline CDR1 SGDLS, CDR2 YYNGEE. This CDR3 is built from 13 residues. For the CDR3, the DNA is TGTGCCAGCAGCGGGACACTGAACACTGAAGCTTTCTTT. Protein product: CASSGTLNTEAFF.

CDR3 region: CASSYGDFGNTEAFF. The CDR3 DNA sequence: TGTGCCAGCAGTTACGGTGATTTCGGTAACACTGAAGCTTTCTTT. This chain connects TRBV6-5 to TRBJ1-1, with unresolved D. The V gene lost 2 bases and the J gene lost 2 bases, with 12 bases spanning the gap. The germline V gene has CDR1 MNHEY and CDR2 SVGAGI. This CDR3 has 15 residues.

The count of this clone is one. At the DNA level, this CDR3 is encoded by other sequences in the same sample as well. V and J are TRBV2 and TRBJ2-1; D is uncertain. The V gene lost 1 base and the J gene lost 0 bases, with 7 bases spanning the gap. The germline gives CDR1 SNHLY, CDR2 FYNNEI. The CDR3 has 15 amino acids. CDR3 protein: CASSEGAVSYNEQFF. CDR3 DNA sequence: TGTGCCAGCAGTGAAGGGGCGGTCTCCTACAATGAGCAGTTCTTC.

The V and J genes are TRBV19 and TRBJ1-1; 7 bases are shared with TRBD1. Germline V gives CDR1 LNHDA, CDR2 SQIVND (reference sequence). Losses at the gene ends were 5 bases for V and 3 bases for J; bases not matched to a gene: 9. The CDR3 contains 15 residues. As DNA, the CDR3 is TGTGCCAGTAGTTTTCGAAGGGACAGCTACACTGAAGCTTTCTTT. Amino acid sequence: CASSFRRDSYTEAFF.

This chain joins TRBV19 and TRBJ2-3, with D maybe TRBD2 (6 bases). There are 15 residues in the CDR3. CDR1 and CDR2 from the germline V gene are LNHDA and SQIVND (reference sequence). With 1 base removed from V and 1 base from J, the gap between germline ends came to 9 bases. CDR3 bases: TGTGCCAGTAGTATAGTGCCGGGGGGCACAGATACGCAGTATTTT. Protein: CASSIVPGGTDTQYF.

Worth noting for this clone: Additional DNA sequences in this sample encode the identical CDR3. The chain recombines TRBV28 with TRBJ2-3, with D perhaps being TRBD1 or TRBD2 (5 bases each). V lost 1 base and J lost 0, with 8 bases in between. The CDR3 has 15 amino acids. Germline V gives CDR1 MDHEN, CDR2 SYDVKM. For the CDR3, the DNA is TGTGCCAGCAGTTTATATGGGGGTAGCACAGATACGCAGTATTTT. It is translated as CASSLYGGSTDTQYF.

Remarks on this clone: Within the sample, other DNA sequences also encode this same CDR3. The J gene is TRBJ2-1, the V gene TRBV5-1; possible D gene TRBD2, 5 bases. Per the germline V gene, CDR1 is SGHRS and CDR2 is YFSETQ. V dropped 2 bases and J dropped 8 bases, with 8 bases sitting between them. This CDR3 contains 12 residues. The CDR3 DNA reads TGCGCCAGCAGCTTACTAGGCGATGAGCAGTTCTTC. Its protein product is CASSLLGDEQFF.

The sample holds one count of this clone. The chain links TRBV6-6 to TRBJ2-7, with D perhaps TRBD2 (5 bases). Germline V lookup: CDR1 MNHNY, CDR2 SVGAGI (reference sequence). The CDR3 contains 13 residues. V lost 6 bases to trimming and J lost 3 bases, with 12 bases between them. The CDR3 is CASSIRGSYEQYF. The DNA for the CDR3 is TGTGCCAGCAGCATTCGGGGAAGCTACGAGCAGTACTTC.

The chain employs TRBV27 and TRBJ2-7; the D is unclear. V dropped 3 bases and J dropped 3 bases, with 15 bases sitting between them. The CDR3 sequence is 15 residues long. Looked up from germline, CDR1 is MNHEY and CDR2 is SMNVEV (reference sequence). The CDR3 here is CASSLALGEDYEQYF. The CDR3 nucleotides are TGTGCCAGCAGTTTGGCGTTAGGCGAGGACTACGAGCAGTACTTC.

The chain links TRBV7-9 to TRBJ2-1, with 8 nucleotides matching TRBD1. CDR1 SEHNR and CDR2 FQNEAQ come from the germline V gene (reference sequence). V was clipped by 6 bases and J by 4 bases; unmatched bases: 8. The CDR3 extends over 15 amino acids. The CDR3 loop is CASSFRDRSYNEQFF. The DNA for the CDR3 is TGTGCCAGCAGTTTCCGGGACAGGTCGTACAATGAGCAGTTCTTC.

CDR3 sequence: CASSLRTGRMDEQYF. The DNA for the CDR3 is TGTGCCAGCAGTTTAAGAACGGGGAGGATGGACGAGCAGTACTTC. The V and J genes are TRBV27 and TRBJ2-7; a possible D gene is TRBD2 (6 bases). This CDR3 spans 15 amino acids. From germline, CDR1 is MNHEY and CDR2 SMNVEV (reference sequence). Deletions cut 2 bases from V and 5 bases from J, with 16 bases between.

This chain joins TRBV7-2 and TRBJ2-3; D gene unclear. This CDR3 is 15 amino acids long. V dropped 2 bases and J dropped 1 base, with 10 bases sitting between them. Germline values: CDR1 SGHTA, CDR2 FQGNSA. The chain's CDR3 is CASSLYPPRTDTQYF. As DNA, the CDR3 is TGTGCCAGCAGCTTATACCCCCCCCGCACAGATACGCAGTATTTT.

The chain carries TRBV6-5 and TRBJ2-1; the D is unclear. Looked up from germline, CDR1 is MNHEY and CDR2 is SVGAGI. CDR3 size: 13 residues. Deletions cut 5 bases from V and 7 bases from J, with 12 bases between. The CDR3 coding sequence is TGTGCCAGCAGTCCCCTTTGGGTTAATGAGCAGTTCTTC. Translated, it gives CASSPLWVNEQFF.

The rearrangement uses TRBV5-1 and TRBJ1-5, with D perhaps TRBD1 (6 bases). The ends were cut back, 0 bases at V and 9 bases at J, with 16 bases in the middle. This CDR3 comprises 15 residues. Germline CDR1 reads SGHRS; CDR2 reads YFSETQ. The CDR3 here is CASSLDGGALSPQHF. The DNA for the CDR3 is TGCGCCAGCAGCTTGGATGGGGGCGCTTTATCGCCCCAGCATTTT. Based on the CDR3 plus reference TRBV5-1 and TRBJ1-5, the full variable domain is KAGVTQTPRYLIKTRGQQVTLSCSPISGHRSVSWYQQTPGQGLQFLFEYFSETQRNKGNFPGRFSGRQFSNSRSEMNVSTLELGDSALYLCASSLDGGALSPQHFGDGTRLSIL.